This TCR beta chain was profiled in a study of T-cell reconstitution after alpha-beta-depleted transplantation in children. V was clipped by 5 bases and J by 8 bases, with 10 bases between them. The CDR3 is made up of 12 amino acids. The germline V gene encodes CDR1 MNHEY and CDR2 SMNVEV (reference sequence). Unique molecular identifiers were built into the TCRbeta library. TCRdb itself ran the PCR reads through MiXCR, one entry per CDR3 protein. The sample lists 750,000 to 950,000 distinct CDR3 sequences, 15% to 20% seen once, with around 5.3% in the top ten. This clonotype was found many times. The sequenced sample was PBMCs, mostly from graft donor cells, obtained 360 days after TCRalphabeta/CD19-depleted stem cell transplant. The receptor was derived from a male patient aged 5 to 17 who had a stem cell transplant for acute lymphoblastic leukemia, so the T cells may come from the graft donor. V usage is TRBV27 and J usage is TRBJ2-1; no reliable D call. The CDR3 protein is CASSRRGDEQFF. Written as DNA, the CDR3 is TGTGCCAGCAGTCGCCGTGGGGATGAGCAGTTCTTC.